Each of the 13 T cell receptor beta chains below was sequenced from the same sample in a study of blood T cells in healthy people across ages. The authors ran a second PCR of about 6 to 11 cycles using a sample-barcoded 5' primer and a J-beta primer mix. TCRdb called the 5' RACE reads again in MiXCR, with one record for every CDR3 protein. The sample consists of around 800,000 distinct CDR3 sequences, less than 80% of them appearing once. The sequenced sample was blood. All receptors derive from a man aged 25-40 years in good health.

The V and J genes are TRBV4-2 and TRBJ2-1, with 13 nucleotides matching TRBD2. J gave up 4 bases and V 5 bases, and 5 bases lay outside the gene matches. The CDR3 is made up of 16 amino acids. CDR1 is LGHNA and CDR2 is YNFKEQ in the germline V gene. The CDR3 loop is CASSLGLAGEYNEQFF. The DNA of the CDR3 is TGTGCCAGCAGCTTAGGACTAGCGGGGGAGTACAATGAGCAGTTCTTC.

This clonotype was counted only a few times. The chain recombines TRBV9 with TRBJ2-1; D is ambiguous. This CDR3 comprises 14 residues. Trimming took 0 bases from V and 5 from J, leaving 9 bases between them. CDR1 is SGDLS and CDR2 is YYNGEE in the germline V gene. The CDR3, as DNA: TGTGCCAGCAGCGTAGAGATCCTACACAATGAGCAGTTCTTC. Its translation: CASSVEILHNEQFF.

The rearrangement links TRBV28 to TRBJ2-7, with D uncertain. Germline-derived CDR1 and CDR2 are MDHEN and SYDVKM. This CDR3 region has 12 residues. The V gene lost 6 bases and the J gene lost 2 bases, with 8 bases spanning the gap. This CDR3 reads CASRPDTYEQYF. The CDR3 nucleotides are TGTGCCAGCAGACCCGACACCTACGAGCAGTACTTC.

This clonotype was counted between two and nine times. The rearrangement uses TRBV12-3 or TRBV12-4 and TRBJ2-4; D could derive from TRBD1 or TRBD2 (5 bases each). The DNA end lines up better with TRBJ2-7; the J call may be wrong. The CDR3 sequence is 14 residues long. The CDR3 nucleotides are TGTGCCAGCAGCCTTCGGGACGGGCTCTACGAGCAGTACTTC. It translates to CASSLRDGLYEQYF.

The gene calls are TRBV9 and TRBJ2-5; D is unclear. CDR3 length equals 14 residues. The germline V gene encodes CDR1 SGDLS and CDR2 YYNGEE. Trimming removed 0 bases at V and 5 bases at J, with 11 bases between. The chain's CDR3 is CASSVDGSLETQYF. The CDR3 DNA is TGTGCCAGCAGCGTAGATGGTAGCTTGGAGACCCAGTACTTC.

In the case of this clonotype: Germline and junction disagree at one end, which may indicate a read error. V usage is TRBV15 and J usage is TRBJ1-5, with D maybe TRBD1 (5 bases). The CDR3 is 16 residues long. Germline values: CDR1 LNHNV, CDR2 YYDKDF (reference sequence). The CDR3 here is CATSRAPGRGNQPRHF. The DNA for the CDR3 is TGTGCCACCAGCAGGGCACCGGGACGAGGCAATCAGCCCCGGCATTTT.

The rearrangement uses TRBV4-3 and TRBJ1-1, with D perhaps TRBD1 (5 bases). CDR1 is LGHNA and CDR2 is YSLEER in the germline V gene. CDR3 length: 16 residues. The germline V and J ends were trimmed by 5 bases and 2 bases, with 18 bases remaining between them. The CDR3 region is CASSKGLTHKNTEAFF. CDR3 nucleotide sequence: TGCGCCAGCAGCAAGGGGCTCACACACAAAAACACTGAAGCTTTCTTT.

This clonotype occurred once. The chain uses TRBV7-3 and TRBJ2-1; TRBD1 agrees at 9 bases. The J call is uncertain, as TRBJ2-7 better fits the DNA end. Germline V gene sequence: CDR1 SGHTA, CDR2 FQGTGA. CDR3 length: 15 amino acids. This CDR3 is CASSEGQGSYNEQYF. The CDR3 region has the DNA TGTGCCAGCAGCGAGGGACAGGGCTCCTACAATGAGCAGTACTTC.

The J gene is TRBJ2-7, the V gene TRBV27, with D unclear. The CDR3 length is 16 residues. Trimming left V 0 bases short and J 3 bases short, with 15 bases between. Germline CDR1 MNHEY, CDR2 SMNVEV (reference sequence). CDR3 DNA: TGTGCCAGCAGTTTATCCGGTCGTGTCAGAGACTACGAGCAGTACTTC. Translating it yields CASSLSGRVRDYEQYF.

This chain uses TRBV20-1 with TRBJ2-3; 10 nucleotides match TRBD2. The length of the CDR3 is 15 residues. V lost 5 bases, J lost 3 bases, and 8 bases stayed unmatched. Looked up from germline, CDR1 is DFQATT and CDR2 is SNEGSKA (reference sequence). The CDR3 DNA is TGCAGTGCTCCCGCAAGCGGGGGGGGTACAGATACGCAGTATTTT. The encoded protein is CSAPASGGGTDTQYF.

In its sample, this clonotype was seen a few times. The chain links TRBV5-1 to TRBJ2-5; D call uncertain. From germline, CDR1 is SGHRS and CDR2 YFSETQ. Trimming removed 2 bases at V and 3 bases at J, with 11 bases between. This CDR3 is built from 14 residues. The CDR3 region is CASSFPGAKETQYF. The CDR3, as DNA: TGCGCCAGCAGCTTCCCCGGAGCCAAAGAGACCCAGTACTTC.

Notes on this clonotype: A read error may produce the germline difference seen at one junction end. This chain uses TRBV28 with TRBJ2-3, with 8 bases matching TRBD1. Germline CDR1 and CDR2: MDHEN and SYDVKM. This CDR3 is 16 amino acids long. CDR3 bases: TGTGCCAGCAGTTCCCGCGGACAGGGAAGCACGGATACGCAGTATTTT. Its translation: CASSSRGQGSTDTQYF.

This clonotype was seen a few times. The V gene is TRBV28, the J gene TRBJ2-5, with a possible D match to TRBD1 (5 bases). V was shortened by 4 bases and J by 3 bases, with 12 bases between the two germline ends. CDR3 size: 14 residues. The germline V gene has CDR1 MDHEN and CDR2 SYDVKM. The CDR3 nucleotides are TGTGCCAGCAGTTCGTCCTGGGGCAAAGAGACCCAGTACTTC. It is translated as CASSSSWGKETQYF.